This entry is about one T cell receptor (beta chain). Its antigen remains unidentified. Only in-frame clones appear in the TCRdb table, and some are missing; sequencing was by immunoSEQ multiplex PCR. The table has around 33,000 clones, around 91% seen once; the top ten hold less than 25%. Germline values: CDR1 LGHNA, CDR2 YSLEER. V lost 0 bases, J lost 5 bases, and 13 bases lay in between. This CDR3 comprises 15 residues. This sample's time point: week 11, during vaccination. Vaccination used 300 ug of mutant IDH1 20-mer peptide per dose, with topical imiquimod. This entry is derived from a study of a mutant IDH1 vaccine in newly diagnosed glioma.

The starting material was PBMCs, obtained from a glioma patient whose treatment included an IDH1 peptide vaccine. V gene TRBV4-3 combines with J gene TRBJ2-5; D unclear. The receptor was isolated from a man between 18 and 29 years old with glioma. DNA for the CDR3: TGCGCCAGCAGCCAAGATAACTATTCCTTCGAGACCCAGTACTTC. Translating it yields CASSQDNYSFETQYF.